This T cell receptor (beta chain) was recovered during a study of blood T cell repertoires in COVID-19. The overall study: COVID-19 samples from acute and convalescent phases originated in the United States, Italy and Spain. T cells, B-cell-depleted T cells, or PBMCs provided the cDNA or gDNA that served as material.

In the study's own analysis: The authors estimated nucleated cell counts from reference gene primer amplification. Measured with immunoSEQ multiplex PCR; TCRdb has only the in-frame clones, and not every one. V and J calls and clone size are given by that table; D and trimming were obtained from the DNA. The sample lists 30,000 to 40,000 clones; approximately 89% were seen once. V lost 2 bases, J lost 3 bases, and 5 bases lay in between. The CDR3 is 13 amino acids. In germline, CDR1 is WNHNN, CDR2 SYGVQD (reference sequence). The gene calls are TRBV10-1 and TRBJ1-5; D is undetermined. Sequencing was performed on peripheral blood. This TCR derives from a man aged 55-75 years with active or convalescent COVID-19. The CDR3 coding sequence is TGCGCCAGCAGTGAGAAGCACAATCAGCCCCAGCATTTT. Translated, it gives CASSEKHNQPQHF.